Sequencing of this TCR beta chain was carried out in a study of blood T cells in healthy people across ages. V dropped 2 bases and J dropped 6; count of bases not matched to a gene: 5. This CDR3 is built from 16 residues. Germline CDR1 is LGHNA and CDR2 is YSLEER. It was with a sample-barcoded 5' primer and a J-beta primer mix that a second PCR of roughly 7 to 11 cycles was run. TCRdb passed the 5' RACE reads through MiXCR, listing each CDR3 protein once. Found here are hundreds of thousands of distinct CDR3 sequences, 58% of them singletons; the top ten hold approximately 21%. The gene calls are TRBV4-3 and TRBJ1-6, with 9 bases lining up with TRBD1. This receptor was obtained from a man aged 25 to 40 in good health. The sequenced material came from blood. CDR3 protein: CASSQYPGQGNSPLHF. The DNA of the CDR3 is TGCGCCAGCAGCCAATACCCGGGACAGGGTAATTCACCCCTCCACTTT.